This TCR beta chain was sequenced for a study of T cell repertoires in aging, cancer and after chemotherapy. Study-wide points: Compared with age-matched healthy donors, untreated hematological or solid cancer patients showed higher blood TCR clonality.

The template was genomic DNA from peripheral blood, not RNA. J gave up 5 bases and V 3 bases, and 5 bases lay outside the gene matches. Germline V gene lookup returns CDR1 SGHRS and CDR2 YFSETQ. This CDR3 is 15 amino acids long. TRB rearrangements spanning V, D and J were amplified using mixed TRB-A/B primers. One entry per CDR3 protein results from TCRdb running MiXCR on the multiplex PCR reads. In the table there are 7,000 to 9,500 distinct CDR3 sequences, approximately 35% of which are singletons. The sample holds a few counts of this clonotype. Its target is unknown. The TCR was taken from a human donor in good health. The donor label of this sample is uncertain. Specimen: blood. This chain connects TRBV5-1 to TRBJ2-1, with TRBD1 matching over 10 bases. The CDR3 DNA follows: TGCGCCAGCAGCTCGACAGGGGGCCTGGACAATGAGCAGTTCTTC. This sequence encodes CASSSTGGLDNEQFF.